The clone carrying this T cell receptor (beta chain) has a count of ten or more. The antigen is unknown. This record comes from a study of neurological immune-mediated disorders. Points from the study as a whole: One related-CDR3 cluster, which may be a signature, held the repertoires of 18 of 34 multiple sclerosis patients after phylogenetic grouping. Private repertoires in all groups were suggested by the absence of shared CDR3 amino acid sequences among expanded clones across subjects.

V trimming: 4 bases; J trimming: 6 bases; junction bases outside the gene matches: 9. The CDR3 spans 15 residues. Germline CDR1 and CDR2: MNHEY and SVGAGI. TCRdb reprocessed the 5' RACE reads with MiXCR, giving one entry per CDR3 protein. This table holds just under 60,000 distinct CDR3 sequences, under 4.5% found once. The chain joins TRBV6-5 to TRBJ2-7; 10 bases align to TRBD2. The TCR sequence derives from a woman in her twenties or thirties with multiple sclerosis. Sequenced material: PBMCs. In DNA form, the CDR3 reads TGTGCCAGCAGTTTCGGTCTAGCGGGAGCGGGCGAGCAGTACTTC. Amino acid sequence: CASSFGLAGAGEQYF.